This T cell receptor (beta chain) was documented in a study of OX40 agonist ivuxolimab in advanced cancers. Study observations and caveats: The mean number of expanded clones was higher in CD8+ T cells than in CD4+.

With respect to this clone: As yet, its antigen is unknown.

Produced via immunoSEQ multiplex PCR; TCRdb's table is partial and in-frame only. Here the sample spans 69,000 or so clones, about four fifths being singletons. From germline, CDR1 is SGHTA and CDR2 FQGTGA. The CDR3 consists of 13 residues. Trimming removed 0 bases at V and 5 bases at J, with 5 bases between. Patients with a history of autoimmune disease or on systemic immunosuppression were excluded. Source: CD4+ or CD8+ T cells sorted from blood, taken in a trial of the OX40 agonist ivuxolimab. J is TRBJ2-1 and V is TRBV7-3; no clear D. This clonotype was sampled from an adult with an advanced solid tumor such as melanoma, head and neck, liver or kidney cancer. CDR3 sequence reads: CASSLTLNNEQFF. The CDR3, as DNA: TGTGCCAGCAGCTTAACGCTGAACAATGAGCAGTTCTTC.